This TCR beta chain originates from a study of blood T cell repertoires in COVID-19 (dated by TCRdb to 2020 to 2021). Study-wide context: Samples from collaborators originated in the United States, Italy and Spain and spanned both the acute and convalescent phases of COVID-19. A freely available public database, intended as a resource for researchers studying the immune response to SARS-CoV-2, is where the repertoires were released. Deeply sampled blood TCRbeta repertoires from subjects exposed to, actively infected with, or recovered from COVID-19 were included in the dataset. Where available, HLA class I and class II types were obtained from metadata supplied by the sample provider rather than from assay-based typing. The prospective study material was composed of cDNA or gDNA derived from T cells, B-cell-depleted T cells, or PBMCs. The samples were drawn from the first 160 participants of the ongoing ImmuneRACE study and from under 1,500 subjects provided by 6 global collaborators. Sample metadata almost always included a de-identified subject ID, COVID-19 status, age in years and sex.

Whole blood was collected in K2EDTA tubes by collaborating institutions according to the institutions' own protocols. For TCRbeta analysis, collaborators shipped samples in one of three forms: frozen whole blood, isolated PBMCs, or DNA extracted from either of those sample types. TCRbeta CDR3 regions were amplified from genomic DNA by means of the immunoSEQ Assay, a bias-controlled multiplex PCR. The study's processing was this. Within the assay, amplification of reference gene primers was used to estimate how many nucleated cells each sample contained. To quantify the absolute abundance of each unique TCRbeta CDR3 rearrangement, sequence reads were collapsed and filtered. For each sample, productive Simpson clonality was calculated as the square root of Simpson's diversity index across productive rearrangements. TCRdb mirrors the immuneACCESS table, restricted to in-frame sequences. Some clones are absent from its copies; in checked studies, under half trace to an unresolved V gene, and the reason for the others is unknown. D and trimming were read from the DNA, whereas the V and J calls and clone size are those reported in that table. This sample is represented by 150,000 to 200,000 clones; less than 90% of them were singletons. Roughly 24% of the sample is in the top ten clones.

Turning to this clone: Its antigen target is currently unknown. Base quality data are lacking; no much larger clone is found one base away.

Results the study describes overall, beyond this receptor: The quantity of clinical and demographic metadata differed by source and by participant and was supplied without curation.

The sequencing sample was made of peripheral blood. The clonotype comes from a man aged 55 to 70 with acute or convalescent COVID-19.

The CDR3 reads as follows: CASSVVSGNTEAFF. The DNA sequence is given as TGTGCCAGCAGCGTAGTATCCGGGAACACTGAAGCTTTCTTT. The sequence joins TRBV9 to TRBJ1-1; the D gene is unclear. The CDR3 covers 14 residues, taking in both the cysteine and the phenylalanine. CDR3 DNA only is kept here, 42 bases in frame from base 1. CDR1 SGDLS and CDR2 YYNGEE are derived from the germline V gene. The junction carries 7 bases between V and J, which are trimmed by 0 bases and 1 base respectively.